This TCR beta chain was obtained from a study of OX40 agonist ivuxolimab in advanced cancers. Notes on the research overall: Ivuxolimab was an agonistic, fully human IgG2 monoclonal antibody directed against OX40 (CD134), a costimulatory receptor. Intravenous ivuxolimab was administered to patients every 2 weeks at six dose levels: 0.01, 0.1, 0.3, 1.5, 3 and 10 mg/kg. Among the 50 to 55 dose-escalation patients, about 20 had hepatocellular carcinoma, around 15 melanoma, 9 renal cell carcinoma and 9 head and neck cancer. In the dose-escalation cohort, more than 75% of patients were male, and the mean age was roughly 60 years, with a range of about 23 to 90. Patients were allowed to have had prior anti-PD-1, anti-PD-L1 or anti-CTLA-4 therapy, and 40% of the dose-escalation patients had been treated with checkpoint inhibitors. Three dose-escalation patients achieved partial responses, one with hepatocellular carcinoma and two with cutaneous melanoma. Peripheral TCRbeta sequencing aimed to test whether ivuxolimab altered TCR sequence diversity and caused clonal T-cell expansion. The paper covers the monotherapy dose-escalation part of the phase I ivuxolimab trial, which included N ≈ 54 patients. Summary of the overall study and its limitations: At doses of 0.1 to 3.0 mg/kg, clonal expansion of both CD4+ and CD8+ blood T cells was observed from baseline to week 6. In the 0.1-3.0 mg/kg groups, partial responders had among the lowest normalized peripheral clonal expansion, particularly in CD8+ T cells. The antigen specificity of the peripheral T cells that underwent clonal expansion was not determined. Low levels of normalized T-cell clonal expansion were also seen in some patients who did not respond. After ivuxolimab, expanded clones were on average more numerous among CD8+ T cells than among CD4+ T cells.

This clone was seen once. Its antigen is not yet known. Per-nucleotide qualities are absent, and no much larger clonotype sits a single base away. Deletion took 0 bases off V and 5 bases off J, with a span of 11 bases between the germline ends. From its cysteine to its phenylalanine, the CDR3 spans 14 amino acids. Only the CDR3 DNA stays, 42 bases, in frame from base 1. The CDR1 and CDR2 encoded by the germline V gene (reference sequence) are SGHKS and YYEKEE. Patients with autoimmune disease history or receiving systemic immunosuppression were excluded from the trial. In every dose cohort, peripheral blood was drawn for TCR sequencing at baseline, cycle 4 day 1, and cycle 7 day 1. Samples were obtained from an open-label, multicenter, first-in-human phase I dose-escalation trial of ivuxolimab. Adults with locally advanced or metastatic melanoma, renal cell, hepatocellular, or head and neck squamous cell carcinoma were enrolled in the trial. Before TCR sequencing, CD4+ and CD8+ T cells were separately sorted from peripheral blood.

For sequencing of the TCRbeta CDR3 region, genomic DNA was extracted from the sorted cells. TCRbeta CDR3 regions were sequenced using the immunoSEQ Assay. TCRdb's version of the immuneACCESS table is confined to in-frame rearrangements and falls short of the full clone set. An unresolved V gene accounts for under half of the shortfall where checked; the remainder is of unknown origin. This sample comprises roughly 120,000 clones, over 85% of them detected only once. Less than 0.35% of the sample is taken by the ten largest. The rearrangement joined TRBV5-5 to TRBJ2-5, with no reliable assignment of the D segment. The source was CD4+ or CD8+ T cells sorted from blood, collected in a trial of the OX40 agonist ivuxolimab. The sequence was collected from an adult with an advanced solid tumor such as melanoma, head and neck, liver or kidney cancer. The CDR3 reads CASSLGREGETQYF. The sequenced DNA is TGTGCCAGCAGCTTGGGAAGGGAAGGGGAGACCCAGTACTTC.